These 11 T cell receptor beta chains originate from one sample sequenced in a study of cytomegalovirus exposure and HLA in healthy donors. Primers: 60 Vbeta forward and 13 Jbeta reverse. Libraries were prepared by immunoSEQ multiplex PCR; TCRdb keeps only in-frame clonotypes and omits some of them. This sample carries approximately 120,000 clones, around four fifths of them seen once, and the ten largest clones take 9.5% to 13%. Sequencing input: PBMCs. The receptors stem from a man aged 25 to 45 in good health and CMV-seropositive.

CDR3 sequence reads: CSASGGLDEQFF. The CDR3, as DNA: TGCAGCGCTAGCGGGGGGCTTGATGAGCAGTTCTTC. The rearrangement joins TRBV29-1 to TRBJ2-1; 11 positions match TRBD2. V shed 7 bases, J shed 8 bases, and the junction held 4 bases outside the gene matches. The germline CDR1 and CDR2 sequences are SQVTM and ANQGSEA. This CDR3 spans 12 amino acids.

V and J are TRBV6-1 and TRBJ2-7; D possibly corresponds to TRBD1 (6 bases). This CDR3 is 14 amino acids long. CDR1 and CDR2 from the germline V gene are MNHNS and SASEGT. The germline V and J ends were trimmed by 2 bases and 3 bases, with 11 bases remaining between them. CDR3 sequence (DNA): TGTGCCAGCAGTGAAACGGCCAGGGGCTACGAGCAGTACTTC. Its translation: CASSETARGYEQYF.

The rearrangement joins TRBV11-2 to TRBJ2-1; the match to TRBD2 covers 14 bases. V lost 5 bases, J lost 8 bases, and 11 bases stayed unmatched. Germline V lookup: CDR1 SGHAT, CDR2 FQNNGV. This CDR3 is built from 17 residues. The CDR3, as DNA: TGTGCCAGCAGCCCCCGACTAGCGGGAGGGGGTTTGGATGAGCAGTTCTTC. Its translation is CASSPRLAGGGLDEQFF.

This chain connects TRBV5-6 to TRBJ1-2; D is possibly TRBD1 (6 bases). In germline, CDR1 is SGHDT, CDR2 YYEEEE. The CDR3 contains 14 residues. Trimming stripped 4 bases from V and 3 bases from J, with 13 bases between. CDR3 in DNA: TGTGCCAGCAGCCTAAAACAGGGTTACTATGGCTACACCTTC. As protein: CASSLKQGYYGYTF. Full variable domain (missing parts from reference TRBV5-6 and TRBJ1-2): DAGVTQSPTHLIKTRGQQVTLRCSPKSGHDTVSWYQQALGQGPQFIFQYYEEEERQRGNFPDRFSGHQFPNYSSELNVNALLLGDSALYLCASSLKQGYYGYTFGSGTRLTVV.

The chain employs TRBV9 and TRBJ1-2; 8 bases align to TRBD1. The ends lost 3 bases at V and 4 bases at J; junction bases unmatched: 11. From germline, CDR1 is SGDLS and CDR2 YYNGEE. This CDR3 has 16 amino acids. CDR3 residues: CASSADRELLGYGYTF. As DNA, the CDR3 is TGTGCCAGCAGCGCGGACAGGGAATTGCTTGGCTATGGCTACACCTTC.

The chain joins TRBV15 to TRBJ2-5; 14 nucleotides agree with TRBD2. This CDR3 spans 18 amino acids. Unmatched junction bases numbered 14, after V lost 5 bases and J lost 6 bases. Germline values: CDR1 LNHNV, CDR2 YYDKDF (reference sequence). This CDR3 reads CATSGIGTSGSVGQTQYF. The DNA for the CDR3 is TGTGCCACCAGCGGTATCGGGACTAGCGGGAGTGTAGGGCAGACCCAGTACTTC.

This clone was seen just once. The rearrangement joins TRBV12-1 to TRBJ2-1; the D call TRBD2 from the table was never checked on the DNA. TRBV12-1 is a known pseudogene. The CDR3 consists of 19 residues. DNA for the CDR3: TGTGCCAGCAGGCGGAAGGGCCCGACTAGGTTTTATCCTTACAATGAGCAGTTCTTC. Amino acids: CASRRKGPTRFYPYNEQFF.

Remarks on this clone: The same CDR3 also results from other DNA sequences found in this sample. The rearrangement uses TRBV4-3 and TRBJ1-5, with D uncertain. This CDR3 is 16 amino acids long. V gave up 0 bases and J gave up 0 bases, with 9 bases separating them. CDR1 and CDR2 (germline): LGHNA, YSLEER. The CDR3: CASSQDLGRSNQPQHF. The CDR3 DNA sequence: TGCGCCAGCAGCCAAGATCTGGGCCGTAGCAATCAGCCCCAGCATTTT.

This chain joins TRBV27 and TRBJ2-7; D may be TRBD1 (6 bases). Trimming took 4 bases from V and 6 from J, leaving 13 bases between them. CDR1 and CDR2 (germline): MNHEY, SMNVEV (reference sequence). The CDR3 totals 13 residues. CDR3 bases: TGTGCCAGCAGTTGGAACGACAGGAGCGAGCAGTACTTC. It encodes CASSWNDRSEQYF.

This sequence joins TRBV19 and TRBJ2-5; TRBD1 agrees at 10 bases. Germline loops: CDR1 LNHDA, CDR2 SQIVND (reference sequence). J was trimmed by 2 bases and V by 7 bases; bases with no gene match: 4. This CDR3 region has 14 residues. DNA for the CDR3: TGTGCCAGTACGGGACAGGGGCGGCAAGAGACCCAGTACTTC. This codes for CASTGQGRQETQYF.

Only a few counts were recorded for this clone. The chain links TRBV7-2 to TRBJ2-7, with TRBD1 matching 9 bases. V lost 4 bases and J lost 3; bases outside the gene matches: 4. The germline gives CDR1 SGHTA, CDR2 FQGNSA. CDR3 length: 14 residues. The CDR3 region has the DNA TGTGCCAGCAGCTCCGGGACAGGGTACTACGAGCAGTACTTC. Translated, it gives CASSSGTGYYEQYF.